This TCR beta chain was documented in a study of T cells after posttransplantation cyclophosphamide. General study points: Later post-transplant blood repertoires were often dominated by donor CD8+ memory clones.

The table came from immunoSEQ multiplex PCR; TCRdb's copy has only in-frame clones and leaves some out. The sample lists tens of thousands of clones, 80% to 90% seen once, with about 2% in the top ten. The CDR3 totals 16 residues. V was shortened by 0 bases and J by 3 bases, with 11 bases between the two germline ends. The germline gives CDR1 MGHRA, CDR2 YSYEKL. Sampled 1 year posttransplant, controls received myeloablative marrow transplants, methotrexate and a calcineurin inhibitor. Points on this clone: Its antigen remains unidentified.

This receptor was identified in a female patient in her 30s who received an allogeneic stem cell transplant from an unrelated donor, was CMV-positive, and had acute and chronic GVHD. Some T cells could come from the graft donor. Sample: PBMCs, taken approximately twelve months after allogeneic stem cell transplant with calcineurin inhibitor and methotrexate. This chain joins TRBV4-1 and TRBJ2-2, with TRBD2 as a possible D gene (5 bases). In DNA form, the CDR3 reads TGCGCCAGCAGCCAAGAAGGAGGAAAGTACACCGGGGAGCTGTTTTTT. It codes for CASSQEGGKYTGELFF.